The clone carrying this TCR beta chain was recorded at least ten times. This CDR3 is built from 15 residues. Germline-derived CDR1 and CDR2 are LNHDA and SQIVND (reference sequence). V lost 3 bases, J lost 0 bases, and 9 bases lay in between. The data belong to a study of CD8+CD57+ T cells in acquired aplastic anemia. Using genomic DNA as the template, TCR beta VDJ and CDR3 profiling was carried out. Via MiXCR, TCRdb re-called the reads, giving one row per CDR3 protein. The sample carries roughly 58,000 distinct CDR3 sequences, around 50% recorded once. Input material: sorted CD4+, CD8+, or CD8+CD57+ T cells (not recorded which) from PBMCs. The origin of this receptor is a human donor in good health, serving as a control. This chain links TRBV19 with TRBJ1-3; no clear D. CDR3 amino acids: CASSIPGNSGNTIYF. The CDR3 nucleotides are TGTGCCAGTAGTATCCCCGGGAACTCTGGAAACACCATATATTTT.